The 19 T cell receptor beta chains below come from one sample, sequenced in a study of cytomegalovirus exposure and HLA in healthy donors (dated by TCRdb to 2017 to 2019). The protocol used for the library was the immunoSEQ multiplex PCR assay. For the multiplex PCR, a mixture combining 60 forward primers for TCR Vbeta segments and 13 reverse primers for TCR Jbeta segments was used. What TCRdb holds here is the immuneACCESS table cut down to in-frame rearrangements. Part of the clones is not present; checked against another copy, under half of the missing clones reflect an unresolved V gene, and the others are unexplained. The sample profile shows hundreds of thousands of clones; around 83% of them were found once. The ten largest clones take up 0.2% to 0.25% of the sample. The source material was PBMCs. These receptors were collected from a girl aged 2 to 9 in good health and CMV-seronegative.

This clone was seen a handful of times. The V and J genes are TRBV27 and TRBJ1-2; TRBD1 agrees at 7 bases. Germline trimming cut 5 bases from V and 4 bases from J; bases unmatched to any gene: 10. The length of the CDR3 is 15 residues. CDR1 MNHEY and CDR2 SMNVEV come from the germline V gene (reference sequence). DNA of the CDR3: TGTGCCAGCAGTCGCACCCCTACAGGGGTCTATGGCTACACCTTC. The encoded protein is CASSRTPTGVYGYTF.

The chain carries TRBV5-4 and TRBJ1-1; 8 bases fit TRBD1. V was clipped by 3 bases and J by 4 bases; unmatched bases: 8. The CDR3 loop spans 15 amino acids. Germline V gene lookup returns CDR1 SGHNT and CDR2 YYREEE (reference sequence). As DNA, the CDR3 is TGTGCCAGCAGCTCTCAGGGGGCGCGATCCACTGAAGCTTTCTTT. Translating it yields CASSSQGARSTEAFF.

The sample holds one count of this clone. V is TRBV15 and J is TRBJ1-3; TRBD1 aligns across 8 bases. CDR1 is LNHNV, CDR2 YYDKDF, per germline (reference sequence). This CDR3 region has 14 residues. V lost 0 bases, J lost 9 bases, and 4 bases stayed unmatched. The CDR3, as DNA: TGTGCCACCAGCAGAGACAGGGGGCGTACCACCATATATTTT. Protein sequence: CATSRDRGRTTIYF. The full variable domain, completed using reference TRBV15 and TRBJ1-3, is DAMVIQNPRYQVTQFGKPVTLSCSQTLNHNVMYWYQQKSSQAPKLLFHYYDKDFNNEADTPDNFQSRRPNTSFCFLDIRSPGLGDTAMYLCATSRDRGRTTIYFGEGSWLTVV.

V usage is TRBV11-2 and J usage is TRBJ2-3, with TRBD2 identical over 10 bases. Germline V gene data show CDR1 as SGHAT and CDR2 as FQNNGV. The CDR3 is 16 residues long. J gave up 0 bases and V 7 bases, and 7 bases lay outside the gene matches. The CDR3 DNA is TGTGCCAGCATCGGGACTAGCGCTTCTAGCACAGATACGCAGTATTTT. This translates into CASIGTSASSTDTQYF.

The chain is built from TRBV4-1 and TRBJ1-5; 9 nucleotides line up with TRBD1. The CDR3 spans 16 residues. V lost 4 bases and J lost 5; bases outside the gene matches: 9. Germline V CDR1 and CDR2: MGHRA, YSYEKL. The CDR3 is CASSRSGTGRDQPQHF. CDR3 DNA sequence: TGCGCCAGCAGCCGGTCCGGGACAGGGCGGGATCAGCCCCAGCATTTT.

J is TRBJ2-7 and V is TRBV6-4, with TRBD1 as a possible D gene (5 bases). This CDR3 has 16 amino acids. Germline lookup yields CDR1 MRHNA and CDR2 SNTAGT. V lost 1 base and J 0 bases, leaving 13 bases between the germline ends. The CDR3 is CASSDFIPQGSYEQYF. In DNA form, the CDR3 reads TGTGCCAGCAGTGACTTTATTCCCCAGGGCTCCTACGAGCAGTACTTC.

To note about this clone: The same CDR3 is also encoded by other DNA sequences in this sample. The genes are TRBV18 and TRBJ2-5, with 7 positions matching TRBD2. The germline V gene encodes CDR1 KGHSH and CDR2 LQKENI. The CDR3 is 12 residues long. Unmatched junction bases numbered 0, after V lost 3 bases and J lost 5 bases. The CDR3 sequence is CASSPGGETQYF. The CDR3 DNA follows: TGTGCCAGCTCACCCGGGGGGGAGACCCAGTACTTC.

The chain couples TRBV6-6 to TRBJ2-7, with 7 bases identical to TRBD2. Looked up from germline, CDR1 is MNHNY and CDR2 is SVGAGI (reference sequence). The CDR3 consists of 16 residues. J gave up 0 bases and V 7 bases, and 12 bases lay outside the gene matches. The CDR3: CASTDPASGFSYEQYF. CDR3 DNA sequence: TGTGCCAGCACCGACCCGGCTAGCGGATTCTCCTACGAGCAGTACTTC.

This chain links TRBV19 with TRBJ1-2; the match to TRBD1 covers 11 bases. V lost 10 bases, J lost 6 bases, and 4 bases stayed unmatched. The CDR3 has 12 amino acids. Germline CDR1 is LNHDA and CDR2 is SQIVND (reference sequence). The CDR3: CATGQGADGYTF. The CDR3 nucleotides are TGTGCCACCGGACAGGGGGCCGATGGCTACACCTTC.

This sequence joins TRBV6-1 and TRBJ1-1; 7 bases line up with TRBD1. With 1 base clipped from V and 3 bases from J, the junction kept 5 bases outside the gene matches. This CDR3 is 15 amino acids long. The germline V gene has CDR1 MNHNS and CDR2 SASEGT. CDR3 coding DNA: TGTGCCAGCAGTGAAGACAGGGGCAGGGACACTGAAGCTTTCTTT. Its protein is CASSEDRGRDTEAFF.

The V and J genes are TRBV6-1 and TRBJ2-5, with TRBD1 matching 10 bases. J gave up 5 bases and V 3 bases, and 9 bases lay outside the gene matches. Germline CDR1 is MNHNS and CDR2 is SASEGT. The CDR3 length is 16 residues. The CDR3 nucleotides are TGTGCCAGCAGTGACCCCGCCGGGACAGGGGTGGAGACCCAGTACTTC. This sequence encodes CASSDPAGTGVETQYF.

This chain joins TRBV27 and TRBJ2-7, with 9 positions matching TRBD1. Germline V gene lookup returns CDR1 MNHEY and CDR2 SMNVEV (reference sequence). The CDR3 runs 13 residues. V was pared by 5 bases and J by 7 bases, with 6 bases of the junction left unmatched. The chain's CDR3 is CASSLTGGREQYF. The CDR3 bases are TGTGCCAGCAGTCTTACAGGGGGCAGGGAGCAGTACTTC.

This chain links TRBV18 with TRBJ2-5; D ambiguous. Trimming cost V 3 bases and J 2 bases, with 10 bases left between them. CDR1 is KGHSH and CDR2 is LQKENI in the germline V gene. The CDR3 contains 14 residues. The CDR3 region is CASSPAVGQETQYF. In nucleotides, the CDR3 is TGTGCCAGCTCACCGGCGGTTGGTCAAGAGACCCAGTACTTC.

J is TRBJ2-3 and V is TRBV6-1; 9 bases are a match to TRBD2. This CDR3 is built from 17 residues. After removal of 4 bases from V and 3 bases from J, the junction contained 11 bases not matched to a gene. Per germline, CDR1 MNHNS and CDR2 SASEGT. CDR3 nucleotide sequence: TGTGCCAGCAGTGCTTTTCCTAGCGGGAAAAGGACAGATACGCAGTATTTT. Its translation is CASSAFPSGKRTDTQYF.

The chain employs TRBV6-5 and TRBJ1-2; 9 nucleotides agree with TRBD1. V gave up 4 bases and J gave up 8 bases; unmatched junction bases: 5. Germline CDR1 MNHEY, CDR2 SVGAGI. CDR3 length equals 13 residues. CDR3 region: CASSSRQGDGYTF. DNA of the CDR3: TGTGCCAGCAGTTCCCGACAGGGGGACGGCTACACCTTC.

This chain uses TRBV7-2 with TRBJ2-1; TRBD2 matches 10 bases. With 1 base clipped from V and 7 bases from J, the junction kept 10 bases outside the gene matches. Looked up from germline, CDR1 is SGHTA and CDR2 is FQGNSA. The CDR3 consists of 17 residues. The CDR3 region has the DNA TGTGCCAGCAGCTTAGTCCGCGGTAGCGGGAGGTTGAATGAGCAGTTCTTC. It codes for CASSLVRGSGRLNEQFF.

The rearrangement uses TRBV25-1 and TRBJ2-3; maybe TRBD2 (5 bases). Germline-derived CDR1 and CDR2 are MGHDK and SYGVNS. V lost 3 bases and J lost 2, with 21 bases in between. This CDR3 spans 18 amino acids. The CDR3 here is CASSDRVGASPLTDTQYF. Written as DNA, the CDR3 is TGTGCCAGCAGTGATCGCGTGGGAGCATCCCCTCTCACAGATACGCAGTATTTT. The full variable domain, completed using reference TRBV25-1 and TRBJ2-3, is EADIYQTPRYLVIGTGKKITLECSQTMGHDKMYWYQQDPGMELHLIHYSYGVNSTEKGDLSSESTVSRIRTEHFPLTLESARPSHTSQYLCASSDRVGASPLTDTQYFGPGTRLTVL.

This clone was counted only a few times. The J gene is TRBJ2-5, the V gene TRBV21-1; TRBD2, the table's D call, was not compared with the DNA. TRBV21-1 is a pseudogene. The CDR3 has 16 residues. In nucleotides, the CDR3 is TGTGCCAGCAGCCTGACTAGCGGGAGAAGCTCGGAGACCCAGTACTTC. Protein product: CASSLTSGRSSETQYF.

The rearrangement links TRBV6-6 to TRBJ1-1; 8 positions agree with TRBD1. V dropped 6 bases and J dropped 5; count of bases not matched to a gene: 11. Germline CDR1 MNHNY, CDR2 SVGAGI (reference sequence). The CDR3 runs to 15 residues. CDR3 DNA: TGTGCCAGCAGCTCGACAGGGGATGAGAGAACTGAAGCTTTCTTT. Translated, it gives CASSSTGDERTEAFF.